Here is one T cell receptor (beta chain) with its context. The antigen remains unidentified. This sample is part of a study of early T cells in non-severe SARS-CoV-2 infection. Overall study context: Alpha and beta chains were unpaired, from unsorted whole-blood bulk RNA. General study points: VDJdb-based annotation leaned toward anti-spike CD8 responses and missed private and CD4 specificities.

In the library, individual cDNA molecules carried attached unique molecular identifiers. TCRdb analysed the 5' RACE reads with MiXCR anew, one entry per CDR3 protein. The sample holds about 87,000 distinct CDR3 sequences, approximately 15% seen once. The TCR originated in an adult who was a healthcare worker with PCR-confirmed SARS-CoV-2 infection or an uninfected control (not recorded which). The sample comprised whole blood.

CDR3 nucleotides: TGTGCCAGCAGTTACTCGCGCAGAAAAAATGAAAAACTGTTTTTT. This encodes CASSYSRRKNEKLFF. V and J are TRBV6-6 and TRBJ1-4; D gene ambiguous. CDR3 length: 15 residues. V was shortened by 0 bases and J by 5 bases, with 10 bases between the two germline ends. The germline gives CDR1 MNHNY, CDR2 SVGAGI (reference sequence).